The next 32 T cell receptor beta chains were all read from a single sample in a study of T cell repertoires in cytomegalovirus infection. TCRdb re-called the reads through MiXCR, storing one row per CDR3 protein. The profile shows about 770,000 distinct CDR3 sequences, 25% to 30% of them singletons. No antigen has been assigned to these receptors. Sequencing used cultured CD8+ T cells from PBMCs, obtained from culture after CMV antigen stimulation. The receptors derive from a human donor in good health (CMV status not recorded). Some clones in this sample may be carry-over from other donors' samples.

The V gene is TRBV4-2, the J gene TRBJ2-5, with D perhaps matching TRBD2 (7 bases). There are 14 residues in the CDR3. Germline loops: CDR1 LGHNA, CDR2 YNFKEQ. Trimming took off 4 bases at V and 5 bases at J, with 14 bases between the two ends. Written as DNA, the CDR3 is TGTGCCAGCAGCCGGGGGGGCCTTGGGGAGACCCAGTACTTC. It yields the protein CASSRGGLGETQYF.

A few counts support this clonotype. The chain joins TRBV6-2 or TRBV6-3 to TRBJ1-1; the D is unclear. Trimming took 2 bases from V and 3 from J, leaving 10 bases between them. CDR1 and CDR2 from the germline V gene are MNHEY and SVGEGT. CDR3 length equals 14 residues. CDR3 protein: CASSYGGLHTEAFF. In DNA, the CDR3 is TGTGCCAGCAGTTACGGCGGCCTCCACACTGAAGCTTTCTTT.

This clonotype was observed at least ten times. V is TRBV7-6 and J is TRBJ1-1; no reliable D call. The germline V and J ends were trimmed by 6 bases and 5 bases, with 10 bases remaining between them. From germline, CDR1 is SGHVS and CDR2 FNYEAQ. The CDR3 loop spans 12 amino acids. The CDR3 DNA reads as TGTGCCAGCAGTAGGACCGGAACTGAAGCTTTCTTT. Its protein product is CASSRTGTEAFF.

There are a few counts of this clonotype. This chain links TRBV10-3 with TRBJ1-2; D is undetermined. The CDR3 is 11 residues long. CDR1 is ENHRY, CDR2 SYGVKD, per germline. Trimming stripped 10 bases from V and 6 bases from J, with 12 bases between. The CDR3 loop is CATLVGNGYTF. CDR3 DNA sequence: TGTGCCACCCTTGTGGGGAATGGCTACACCTTC.

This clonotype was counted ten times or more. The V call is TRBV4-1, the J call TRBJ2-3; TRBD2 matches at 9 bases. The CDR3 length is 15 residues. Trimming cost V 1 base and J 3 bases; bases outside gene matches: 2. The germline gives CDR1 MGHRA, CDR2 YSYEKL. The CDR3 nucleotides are TGCGCCAGCAGCCAAGTTGCGGGGGGGACAGATACGCAGTATTTT. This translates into CASSQVAGGTDTQYF.

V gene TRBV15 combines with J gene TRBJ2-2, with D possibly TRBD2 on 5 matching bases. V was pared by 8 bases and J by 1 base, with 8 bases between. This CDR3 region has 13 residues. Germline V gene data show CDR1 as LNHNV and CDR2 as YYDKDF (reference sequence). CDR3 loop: CATQEVNTGELFF. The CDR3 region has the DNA TGTGCCACCCAGGAGGTGAACACCGGGGAGCTGTTTTTT.

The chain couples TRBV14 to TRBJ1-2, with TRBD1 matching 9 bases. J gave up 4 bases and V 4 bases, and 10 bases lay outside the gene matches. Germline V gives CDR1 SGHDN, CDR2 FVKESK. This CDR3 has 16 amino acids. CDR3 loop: CASSPYRQGVSYGYTF. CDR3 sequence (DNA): TGTGCCAGCAGCCCCTACCGACAGGGGGTTTCCTATGGCTACACCTTC.

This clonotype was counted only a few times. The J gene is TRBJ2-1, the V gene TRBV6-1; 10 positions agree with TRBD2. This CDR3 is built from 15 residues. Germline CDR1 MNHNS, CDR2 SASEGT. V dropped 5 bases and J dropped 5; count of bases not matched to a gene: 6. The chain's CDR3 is CASSYVAGGNNEQFF. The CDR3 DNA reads TGTGCCAGCAGTTACGTAGCGGGGGGCAACAATGAGCAGTTCTTC.

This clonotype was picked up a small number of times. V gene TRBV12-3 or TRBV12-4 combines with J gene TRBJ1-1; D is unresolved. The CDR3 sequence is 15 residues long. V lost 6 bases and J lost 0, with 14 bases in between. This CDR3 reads CASRTGRAMNTEAFF. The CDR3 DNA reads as TGTGCCAGCAGGACTGGACGGGCCATGAACACTGAAGCTTTCTTT.

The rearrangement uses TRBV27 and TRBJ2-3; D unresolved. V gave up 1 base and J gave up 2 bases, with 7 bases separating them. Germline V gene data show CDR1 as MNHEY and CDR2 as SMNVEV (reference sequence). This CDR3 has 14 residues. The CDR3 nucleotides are TGTGCCAGCAGTTTATATGCCTTCACAGATACGCAGTATTTT. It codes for CASSLYAFTDTQYF.

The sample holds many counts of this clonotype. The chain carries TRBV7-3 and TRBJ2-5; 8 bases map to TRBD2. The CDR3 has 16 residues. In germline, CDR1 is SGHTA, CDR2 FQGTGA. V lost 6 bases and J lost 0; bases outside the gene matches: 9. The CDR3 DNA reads TGTGCCAGCAGTCCTTCGGGCGGGGGGTACCAAGAGACCCAGTACTTC. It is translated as CASSPSGGGYQETQYF.

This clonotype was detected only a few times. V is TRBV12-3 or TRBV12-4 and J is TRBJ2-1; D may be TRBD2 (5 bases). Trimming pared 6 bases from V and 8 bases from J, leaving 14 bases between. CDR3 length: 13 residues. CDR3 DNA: TGTGCCAGCAGCCTGCGGGTGGTCGATGAGCAGTTCTTC. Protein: CASSLRVVDEQFF.

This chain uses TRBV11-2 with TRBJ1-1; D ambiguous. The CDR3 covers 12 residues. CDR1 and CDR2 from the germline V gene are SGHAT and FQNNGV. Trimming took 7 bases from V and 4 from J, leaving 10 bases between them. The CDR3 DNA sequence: TGTGCCAGCACCCTCAGGAGCACTGAAGCTTTCTTT. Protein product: CASTLRSTEAFF.

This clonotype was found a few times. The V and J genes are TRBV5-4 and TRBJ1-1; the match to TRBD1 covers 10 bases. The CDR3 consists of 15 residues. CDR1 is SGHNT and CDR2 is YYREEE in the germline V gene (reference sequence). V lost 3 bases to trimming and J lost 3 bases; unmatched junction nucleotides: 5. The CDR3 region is CASSSRQGADTEAFF. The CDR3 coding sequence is TGTGCCAGCAGCTCCAGACAGGGGGCGGACACTGAAGCTTTCTTT.

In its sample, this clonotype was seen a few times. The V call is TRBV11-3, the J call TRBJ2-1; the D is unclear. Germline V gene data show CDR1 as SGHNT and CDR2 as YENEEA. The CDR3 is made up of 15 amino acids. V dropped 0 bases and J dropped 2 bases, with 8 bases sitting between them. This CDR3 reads CASSLDLSPYNEQFF. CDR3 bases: TGTGCCAGCAGCTTAGATCTGTCTCCCTACAATGAGCAGTTCTTC.

The CDR3 nucleotides read TGCGCCAGCAACATAGGCCCTGAAGCTTTCTTT. It encodes CASNIGPEAFF. The chain uses TRBV5-1 and TRBJ1-1; no definite D call. From germline, CDR1 is SGHRS and CDR2 YFSETQ. CDR3 length equals 11 residues. V shed 6 bases and J shed 6 bases, with 9 bases lying between them.

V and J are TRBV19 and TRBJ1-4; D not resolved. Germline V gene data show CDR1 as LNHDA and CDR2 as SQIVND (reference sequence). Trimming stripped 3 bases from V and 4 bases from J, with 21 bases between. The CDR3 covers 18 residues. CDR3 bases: TGTGCCAGTAGTATTTTGTTTGCAGTTGTGGCCGGTAATGAAAAACTGTTTTTT. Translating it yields CASSILFAVVAGNEKLFF.

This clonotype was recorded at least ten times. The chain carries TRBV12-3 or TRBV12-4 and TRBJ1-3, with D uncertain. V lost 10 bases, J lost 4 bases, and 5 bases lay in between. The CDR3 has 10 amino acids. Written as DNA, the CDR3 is TGTGCCACAGGAGGAAACACCATATATTTT. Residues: CATGGNTIYF.

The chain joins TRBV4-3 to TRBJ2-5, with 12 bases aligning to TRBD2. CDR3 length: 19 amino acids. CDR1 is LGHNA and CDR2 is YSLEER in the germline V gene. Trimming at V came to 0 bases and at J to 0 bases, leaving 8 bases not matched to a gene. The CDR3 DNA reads TGCGCCAGCAGCCAAGACGGCTGGACTAGCGGGGCGTACCAAGAGACCCAGTACTTC. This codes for CASSQDGWTSGAYQETQYF.

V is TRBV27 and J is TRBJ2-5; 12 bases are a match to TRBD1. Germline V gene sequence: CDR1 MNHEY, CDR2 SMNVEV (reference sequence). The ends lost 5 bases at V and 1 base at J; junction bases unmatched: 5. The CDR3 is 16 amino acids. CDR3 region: CASSRGTGGLQETQYF. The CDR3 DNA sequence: TGTGCCAGCAGTCGAGGGACAGGGGGCCTCCAAGAGACCCAGTACTTC.

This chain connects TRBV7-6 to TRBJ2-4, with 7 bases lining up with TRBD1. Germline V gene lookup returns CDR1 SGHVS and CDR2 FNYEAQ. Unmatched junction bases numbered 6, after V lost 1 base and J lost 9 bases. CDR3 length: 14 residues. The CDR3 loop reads CASSLGDRWVIQYF. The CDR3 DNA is TGTGCCAGCAGCTTAGGGGACAGATGGGTCATTCAGTACTTC.

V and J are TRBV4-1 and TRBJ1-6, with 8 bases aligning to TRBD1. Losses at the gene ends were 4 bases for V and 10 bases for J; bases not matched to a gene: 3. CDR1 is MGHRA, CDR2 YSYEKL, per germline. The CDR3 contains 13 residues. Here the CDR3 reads CASSLQGESPLHF. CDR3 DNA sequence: TGCGCCAGCAGCCTACAGGGGGAATCACCCCTCCACTTT.

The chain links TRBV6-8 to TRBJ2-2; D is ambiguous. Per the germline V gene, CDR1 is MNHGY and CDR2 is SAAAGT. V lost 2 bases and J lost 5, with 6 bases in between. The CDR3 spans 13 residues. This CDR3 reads CASSYVRTGELFF. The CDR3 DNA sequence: TGTGCCAGCAGTTACGTTCGGACCGGGGAGCTGTTTTTT.

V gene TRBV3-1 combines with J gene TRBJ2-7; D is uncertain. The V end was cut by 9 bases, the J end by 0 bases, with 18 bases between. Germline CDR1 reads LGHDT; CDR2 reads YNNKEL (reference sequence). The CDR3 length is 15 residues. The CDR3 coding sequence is TGTGCCAGAAGCTTTAATCTAGGACCCTCCTACGAGCAGTACTTC. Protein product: CARSFNLGPSYEQYF.

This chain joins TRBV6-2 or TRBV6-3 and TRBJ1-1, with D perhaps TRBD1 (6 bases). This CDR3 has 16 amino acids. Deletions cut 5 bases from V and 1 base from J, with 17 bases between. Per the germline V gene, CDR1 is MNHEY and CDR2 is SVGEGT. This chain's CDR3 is CASSTRGWVTNTEAFF. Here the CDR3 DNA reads TGTGCCAGCAGTACGAGGGGGTGGGTAACGAACACTGAAGCTTTCTTT.

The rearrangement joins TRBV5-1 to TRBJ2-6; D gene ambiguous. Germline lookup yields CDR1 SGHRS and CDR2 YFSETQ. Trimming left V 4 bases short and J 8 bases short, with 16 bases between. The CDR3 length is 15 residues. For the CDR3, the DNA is TGCGCCAGCAGCCCCTGGCGTGGGTGGCCCAACGTCCTGACTTTC. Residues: CASSPWRGWPNVLTF.

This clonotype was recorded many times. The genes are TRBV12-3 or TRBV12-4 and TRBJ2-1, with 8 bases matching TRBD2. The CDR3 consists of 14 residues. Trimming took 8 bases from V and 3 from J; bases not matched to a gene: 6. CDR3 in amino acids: CASAGGGIYNEQFF. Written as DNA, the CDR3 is TGTGCCAGCGCAGGCGGGGGGATCTACAATGAGCAGTTCTTC.

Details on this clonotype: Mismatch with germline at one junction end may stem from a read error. CDR3 in amino acids: CASSQENGENTEAFF. Written as DNA, the CDR3 is TGTGCCAGCAGCCAAGAGAACGGGGAGAACACTGAAGCTTTCTTT. This sequence joins TRBV4-1 and TRBJ1-1; D call uncertain. CDR1 and CDR2 from the germline V gene are MGHRA and YSYEKL. This CDR3 has 15 amino acids.

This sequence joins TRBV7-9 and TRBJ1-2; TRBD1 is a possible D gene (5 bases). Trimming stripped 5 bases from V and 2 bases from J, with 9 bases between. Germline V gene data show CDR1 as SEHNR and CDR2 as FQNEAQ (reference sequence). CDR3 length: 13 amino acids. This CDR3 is CASSMTENYGYTF. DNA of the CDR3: TGTGCCAGCAGCATGACAGAGAACTATGGCTACACCTTC.

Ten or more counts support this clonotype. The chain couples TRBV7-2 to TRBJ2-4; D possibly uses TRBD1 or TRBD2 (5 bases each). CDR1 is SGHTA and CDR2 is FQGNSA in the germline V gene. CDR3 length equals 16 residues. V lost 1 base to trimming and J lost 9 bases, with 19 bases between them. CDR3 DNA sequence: TGTGCCAGCAGCTTAGGGGACCCCGGGTCGAATGGCATTCAGTACTTC. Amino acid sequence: CASSLGDPGSNGIQYF. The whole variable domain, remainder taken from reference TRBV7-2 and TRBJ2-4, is GAGVSQSPSNKVTEKGKDVELRCDPISGHTALYWYRQSLGQGLEFLIYFQGNSAPDKSGLPSDRFSAERTGGSVSTLTIQRTQQEDSAVYLCASSLGDPGSNGIQYFGAGTRLSVL.

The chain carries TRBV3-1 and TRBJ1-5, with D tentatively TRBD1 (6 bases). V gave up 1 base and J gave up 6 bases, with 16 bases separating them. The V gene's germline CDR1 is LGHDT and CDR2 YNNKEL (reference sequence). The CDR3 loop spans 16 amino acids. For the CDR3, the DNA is TGTGCCAGCAGCCAAGGGGAATACCAGGGGACTCAGCCCCAGCATTTT. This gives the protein CASSQGEYQGTQPQHF.

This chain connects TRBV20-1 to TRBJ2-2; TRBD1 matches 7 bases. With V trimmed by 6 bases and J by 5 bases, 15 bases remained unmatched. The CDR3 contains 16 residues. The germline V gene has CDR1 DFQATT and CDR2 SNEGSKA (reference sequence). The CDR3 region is CSAHQLGDRVTGELFF. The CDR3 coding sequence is TGCAGTGCACACCAACTGGGAGACAGGGTAACCGGGGAGCTGTTTTTT.